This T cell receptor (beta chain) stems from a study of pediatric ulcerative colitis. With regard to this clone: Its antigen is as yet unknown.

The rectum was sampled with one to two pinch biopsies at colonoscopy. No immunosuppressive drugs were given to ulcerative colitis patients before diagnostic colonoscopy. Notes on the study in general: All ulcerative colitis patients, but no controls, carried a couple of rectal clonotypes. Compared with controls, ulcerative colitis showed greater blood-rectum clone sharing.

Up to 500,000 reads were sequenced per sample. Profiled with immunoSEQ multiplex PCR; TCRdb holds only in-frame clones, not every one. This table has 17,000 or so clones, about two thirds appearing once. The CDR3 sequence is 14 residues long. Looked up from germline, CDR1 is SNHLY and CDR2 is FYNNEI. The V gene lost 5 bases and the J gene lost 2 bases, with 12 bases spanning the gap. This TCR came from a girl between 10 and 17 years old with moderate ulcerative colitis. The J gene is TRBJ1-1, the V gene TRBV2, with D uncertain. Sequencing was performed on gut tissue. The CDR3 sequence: CASSYPGRNTEAFF. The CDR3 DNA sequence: TGTGCCAGCAGTTACCCGGGCCGAAACACTGAAGCTTTCTTT.